This paragraph reports one TCR beta chain. This sample was included in a study of cytomegalovirus exposure and HLA in healthy donors. V was cut by 0 bases and J by 1 base, with 10 bases left in between. CDR3 size: 16 residues. The V gene's germline CDR1 is MNHEY and CDR2 SVGAGI. The PCR ran on 60 Vbeta and 13 Jbeta primers. TCRdb's table, derived via immunoSEQ multiplex PCR, lists solely in-frame clones and lacks some. The profile shows more than 130,000 clones, nearly 80% of them singletons. The chain has TRBV6-5 and TRBJ1-3; a possible D gene is TRBD1 (5 bases). The clonotype comes from a male donor in good health and CMV-seronegative. The sequencing input was PBMCs. This chain's CDR3 is CASSYSGGFSGNTIYF. CDR3 DNA sequence: TGTGCCAGCAGTTACTCGGGGGGTTTTTCTGGAAACACCATATATTTT.